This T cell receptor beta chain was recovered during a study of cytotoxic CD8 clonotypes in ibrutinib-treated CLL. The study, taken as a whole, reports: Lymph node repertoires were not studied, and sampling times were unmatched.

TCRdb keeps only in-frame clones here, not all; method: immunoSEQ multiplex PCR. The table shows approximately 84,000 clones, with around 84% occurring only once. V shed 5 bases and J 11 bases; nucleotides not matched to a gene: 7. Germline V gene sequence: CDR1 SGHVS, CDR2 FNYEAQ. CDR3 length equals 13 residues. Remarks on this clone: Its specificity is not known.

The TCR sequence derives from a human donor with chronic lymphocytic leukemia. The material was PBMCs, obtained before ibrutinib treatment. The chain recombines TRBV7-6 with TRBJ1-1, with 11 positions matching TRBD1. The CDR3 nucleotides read TGTGCCAGCAGCCCCAGGACAGGGGGCTGGGCTTTCTTT. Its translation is CASSPRTGGWAFF.